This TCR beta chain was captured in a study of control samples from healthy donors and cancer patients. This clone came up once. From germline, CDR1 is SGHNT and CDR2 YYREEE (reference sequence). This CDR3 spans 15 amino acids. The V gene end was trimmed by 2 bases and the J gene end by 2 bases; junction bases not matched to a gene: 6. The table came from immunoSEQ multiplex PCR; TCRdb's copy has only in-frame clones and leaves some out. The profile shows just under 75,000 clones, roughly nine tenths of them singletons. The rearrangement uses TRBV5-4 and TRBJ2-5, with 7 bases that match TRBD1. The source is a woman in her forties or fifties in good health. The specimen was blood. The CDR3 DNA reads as TGTGCCAGCAGCTTCCGAACAGGGGCGCAAGAGACCCAGTACTTC. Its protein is CASSFRTGAQETQYF.